This passage covers 16 T cell receptor beta chains from one sample sequenced in a study of a mutant IDH1 vaccine in newly diagnosed glioma. Described time point: week 35, safety follow-up. Vaccinated patients received 300 ug of mutant IDH1 20-mer peptide per dose, with topical imiquimod. Their recognized antigens are unknown. The repertoire was sequenced with immunoSEQ multiplex PCR; TCRdb's copy has only in-frame clones and lacks some. The data contain about 32,000 clones, roughly 80% of them singletons. The starting material was PBMCs, obtained from a glioma patient whose treatment included an IDH1 peptide vaccine. The origin of the receptors is a woman aged 18-29 years with glioma.

The chain has TRBV5-6 and TRBJ2-7, with TRBD2 matching 8 bases. V lost 2 bases to trimming and J lost 4 bases; unmatched junction nucleotides: 11. This CDR3 has 16 residues. Germline CDR1 and CDR2: SGHDT and YYEEEE. This CDR3 is CASSFRLTGGFYEQYF. The CDR3 DNA sequence: TGTGCCAGCAGCTTCCGGTTAACGGGAGGGTTTTACGAGCAGTACTTC.

The chain recombines TRBV10-1 with TRBJ2-5; D unclear. Between the trimmed V and J ends, which lost 6 bases and 1 base, there was a span of 24 bases. The CDR3 runs to 18 residues. In germline, CDR1 is WNHNN, CDR2 SYGVQD (reference sequence). The chain's CDR3 is CASRETDAMCAPQETQYF. The CDR3 region has the DNA TGCGCCAGCAGAGAGACGGATGCCATGTGCGCCCCCCAAGAGACCCAGTACTTC.

The rearrangement joins TRBV7-9 to TRBJ1-5, with 7 positions matching TRBD1. Per the germline V gene, CDR1 is SEHNR and CDR2 is FQNEAQ (reference sequence). V shed 5 bases and J 3 bases; nucleotides not matched to a gene: 4. CDR3 size: 14 residues. This chain's CDR3 is CASSPGTDNQPQHF. CDR3 bases: TGTGCCAGCAGCCCGGGGACAGACAATCAGCCCCAGCATTTT.

The V gene is TRBV19, the J gene TRBJ2-7; a possible D gene is TRBD2 (7 bases). Germline V lookup: CDR1 LNHDA, CDR2 SQIVND (reference sequence). V lost 0 bases, J lost 6 bases, and 15 bases lay in between. CDR3 size: 15 residues. As DNA, the CDR3 is TGTGCCAGTAGTATAGATGCGGGGGCCGATTCCGAGCAGTACTTC. It encodes CASSIDAGADSEQYF.

Only one count was recorded for this clone. The rearrangement links TRBV6-1 to TRBJ2-3; a possible D gene is TRBD2 (5 bases). CDR1 is MNHNS and CDR2 is SASEGT in the germline V gene. There are 13 residues in the CDR3. The germline V and J ends were trimmed by 6 bases and 0 bases, with 7 bases remaining between them. In DNA form, the CDR3 reads TGTGCCAGCAGGGAGGCTAGCACAGATACGCAGTATTTT. It encodes CASREASTDTQYF.

The V and J genes are TRBV6-4 and TRBJ2-3; TRBD2 might be the D (6 bases). This CDR3 is built from 15 residues. The germline V and J ends were trimmed by 2 bases and 0 bases, with 9 bases remaining between them. Germline CDR1 MRHNA, CDR2 SNTAGT. The CDR3 protein is CASSDEAGSTDTQYF. In nucleotides, the CDR3 is TGTGCCAGCAGTGACGAGGCGGGGAGCACAGATACGCAGTATTTT.

The chain uses TRBV7-2 and TRBJ1-4; 7 nucleotides align to TRBD1. Looked up from germline, CDR1 is SGHTA and CDR2 is FQGNSA. After removal of 3 bases from V and 2 bases from J, the junction contained 6 bases not matched to a gene. The CDR3 runs 16 residues. CDR3 sequence: CASSFRQGGTNEKLFF. CDR3 nucleotide sequence: TGTGCCAGCAGCTTCCGACAGGGAGGGACTAATGAAAAACTGTTTTTT. The variable domain in full, completed from reference TRBV7-2 and TRBJ1-4, reads GAGVSQSPSNKVTEKGKDVELRCDPISGHTALYWYRQSLGQGLEFLIYFQGNSAPDKSGLPSDRFSAERTGGSVSTLTIQRTQQEDSAVYLCASSFRQGGTNEKLFFGSGTQLSVL.

This clone was seen more than once but under ten times. J is TRBJ1-5 and V is TRBV2, with D perhaps matching TRBD1 (5 bases). V lost 4 bases to trimming and J lost 6 bases, with 7 bases between them. CDR1 and CDR2 from the germline V gene are SNHLY and FYNNEI. This CDR3 is built from 12 residues. Written as DNA, the CDR3 is TGTGCCAGCAGTGGAGGGGTTCAGCCCCAGCATTTT. This gives the protein CASSGGVQPQHF. The complete variable domain, with remaining parts taken from reference TRBV2 and TRBJ1-5, reads EPEVTQTPSHQVTQMGQEVILRCVPISNHLYFYWYRQILGQKVEFLVSFYNNEISEKSEIFDDQFSVERPDGSNFTLKIRSTKLEDSAMYFCASSGGVQPQHFGDGTRLSIL.

The V and J genes are TRBV7-6 and TRBJ1-2; perhaps TRBD1 as D (5 bases). CDR1 is SGHVS and CDR2 is FNYEAQ in the germline V gene. This CDR3 contains 15 residues. With 1 base removed from V and 2 bases from J, the gap between germline ends came to 11 bases. The CDR3 sequence is CASSLGTSLNYGYTF. The CDR3, as DNA: TGTGCCAGCAGCTTAGGGACATCACTGAACTATGGCTACACCTTC. Based on the CDR3 plus reference TRBV7-6 and TRBJ1-2, the full variable domain is GAGVSQSPRYKVTKRGQDVALRCDPISGHVSLYWYRQALGQGPEFLTYFNYEAQQDKSGLPNDRFSAERPEGSISTLTIQRTEQRDSAMYRCASSLGTSLNYGYTFGSGTRLTVV.

J is TRBJ1-1 and V is TRBV10-3, with D possibly TRBD1 on 5 matching bases. Germline values: CDR1 ENHRY, CDR2 SYGVKD. The CDR3 is made up of 14 amino acids. Trimming cost V 0 bases and J 5 bases, with 10 bases left between them. CDR3 in amino acids: CAISESRVGTEAFF. The DNA of the CDR3 is TGTGCCATCAGTGAGTCCAGGGTCGGGACTGAAGCTTTCTTT.

The chain is built from TRBV9 and TRBJ1-1, with 12 bases lining up with TRBD1. CDR3 length equals 16 residues. Germline V CDR1 and CDR2: SGDLS, YYNGEE. V was clipped by 4 bases and J by 6 bases; unmatched bases: 10. The DNA of the CDR3 is TGTGCCAGCAGCTCTGGGACAGGGGGCCGAACTTCTGAAGCTTTCTTT. This encodes CASSSGTGGRTSEAFF.

The chain carries TRBV6-5 and TRBJ1-1, with a tentative D call TRBD1 (6 bases). The germline gives CDR1 MNHEY, CDR2 SVGAGI. The V end was cut by 5 bases, the J end by 1 base, with 14 bases between. The CDR3 runs 15 residues. CDR3: CASSTRTAGNTEAFF. CDR3 coding DNA: TGTGCCAGCAGTACGCGGACAGCGGGGAACACTGAAGCTTTCTTT.

There are a few counts of this clone. The chain couples TRBV19 to TRBJ1-2, with D possibly being TRBD1 (6 bases). Germline lookup yields CDR1 LNHDA and CDR2 SQIVND (reference sequence). Trimming left V 5 bases short and J 1 base short, with 17 bases between. The CDR3 totals 16 residues. CDR3 bases: TGTGCCAGTAGTCCCACCGGGACAATTTATAACTATGGCTACACCTTC. Protein product: CASSPTGTIYNYGYTF.

The chain recombines TRBV7-8 with TRBJ2-3; D might be TRBD1 (5 bases). V was pared by 3 bases and J by 2 bases, with 12 bases between. The CDR3 has 15 residues. The germline gives CDR1 SGHVS, CDR2 FQNEAQ. This CDR3 is CASSFQGWYTDTQYF. CDR3 nucleotides: TGTGCCAGCAGCTTCCAGGGCTGGTACACAGATACGCAGTATTTT. Full variable domain (remainder filled in from reference TRBV7-8 and TRBJ2-3): GAGVSQSPRYKVAKRGQDVALRCDPISGHVSLFWYQQALGQGPEFLTYFQNEAQLDKSGLPSDRFFAERPEGSVSTLKIQRTQQEDSAVYLCASSFQGWYTDTQYFGPGTRLTVL.

This clone has only one observation. The J gene is TRBJ2-7, the V gene TRBV6-1; TRBD1 matches at 7 bases. CDR3 length: 13 residues. Per germline, CDR1 MNHNS and CDR2 SASEGT. V dropped 8 bases and J dropped 4; count of bases not matched to a gene: 8. The CDR3 protein is CASPDRVKYEQYF. Here the CDR3 DNA reads TGTGCCAGCCCCGACAGGGTAAAATACGAGCAGTACTTC.

The J gene is TRBJ2-2, the V gene TRBV5-1; 9 positions match TRBD1. The CDR3 spans 17 residues. J lost 7 bases, V lost 3 bases, and 13 bases had no gene match. Germline V gene sequence: CDR1 SGHRS, CDR2 YFSETQ. The chain's CDR3 is CASSYLGGQGFIGELFF. CDR3 DNA sequence: TGCGCCAGCAGCTACCTCGGGGGACAGGGTTTTATCGGGGAGCTGTTTTTT.